This is a list of T cell receptor beta chains from one sample in a study of blood T cell repertoires in COVID-19. Data came from immunoSEQ multiplex PCR; TCRdb stores just in-frame clones and leaves some out. The sample shows about 260,000 clones, approximately 86% of them seen only once. Source material: peripheral blood. The receptors were sampled from a man in his forties with active or convalescent COVID-19. CDR3s include the opening cysteine and the closing phenylalanine or tryptophan. The D gene is left open where the match is weak. Part of the rows lack a size; the others show once, few, many or a class for expanded clones.

V gene	D gene	clone size	J gene	CDR3 protein	CDR3 DNA
TRBV9	TRBD1	NA	TRBJ1-6	CASSPHRGDSPLHF	TGTGCCAGCAGCCCCCACAGGGGGGATTCACCCCTCCACTTT
TRBV19	NA	NA	TRBJ2-1	CASNLGGTYNEQFF	TGTGCCAGTAACCTCGGCGGAACGTACAATGAGCAGTTCTTC
TRBV19	NA	NA	TRBJ1-2	CASSILGGYGYTF	TGTGCCAGTAGTATTCTGGGAGGCTATGGCTACACCTTC
TRBV6-5	NA	NA	TRBJ1-1	CASRISGGTEAFF	TGTGCCAGCAGGATTTCGGGGGGCACTGAAGCTTTCTTT
TRBV29-1	NA	NA	TRBJ1-2	CSVDGGAYTNYGYTF	TGCAGCGTTGACGGGGGGGCCTACACTAACTATGGCTACACCTTC
TRBV7-3	TRBD1	NA	TRBJ2-3	CASSSGGQGYTDTQYF	TGTGCCAGCAGCTCCGGCGGACAGGGATACACAGATACGCAGTATTTT
TRBV9	TRBD2	once	TRBJ2-5	CASNPGTSMKETQYF	TGTGCCAGCAACCCCGGGACTAGCATGAAAGAGACCCAGTACTTC
TRBV11-2	TRBD2	NA	TRBJ2-3	CASSLGTRLATDTQYF	TGTGCCAGCAGCTTAGGGACTCGACTAGCAACAGATACGCAGTATTTT
TRBV7-7	TRBD1	few	TRBJ2-5	CASSPGSRGRLETQYF	TGTGCTAGCAGCCCCGGATCTAGGGGGCGCTTAGAGACCCAGTACTTC
TRBV9	NA	NA	TRBJ2-3	CASSVSTADTQYF	TGTGCCAGCAGCGTATCGACAGCCGATACGCAGTATTTT
TRBV29-1	NA	NA	TRBJ2-6	CSVEYSGANVLTF	TGCAGCGTTGAATACTCTGGGGCCAACGTCCTGACTTTC
TRBV5-4	TRBD2	NA	TRBJ2-4	CASSLGLAGRVQYF	TGTGCCAGCAGCTTGGGACTAGCGGGAAGGGTTCAGTACTTC
TRBV2	TRBD1	NA	TRBJ1-5	CATKRGTGGRGQPQHF	TGTGCCACGAAGAGAGGGACAGGGGGTAGGGGTCAGCCCCAGCATTTT
TRBV30	NA	once	TRBJ1-3	CAWSVPGSPISGNTIYF	TGTGCCTGGAGTGTACCGGGGTCTCCAATCTCTGGAAACACCATATATTTT
TRBV18	NA	NA	TRBJ1-1	CASVSRANTEAFF	TGTGCCAGCGTTTCCAGGGCGAACACTGAAGCTTTCTTT
TRBV7-9	TRBD2	NA	TRBJ2-1	CASSLEGSGSRNEQFF	TGTGCCAGCAGCTTAGAAGGTAGCGGGAGTAGGAATGAGCAGTTCTTC
TRBV7-3	NA	NA	TRBJ1-2	CASSLDGNYGYTF	TGTGCCAGCAGCTTAGACGGGAACTATGGCTACACCTTC
TRBV28	NA	NA	TRBJ1-2	CASSLAGDYGYTF	TGTGCCAGCAGTTTAGCGGGCGACTATGGCTACACCTTC
TRBV6-4	NA	NA	TRBJ2-3	CASSDLSTDTQYF	TGTGCCAGCAGTGACCTCTCCACAGATACGCAGTATTTT
TRBV5-6	NA	NA	TRBJ2-5	CASSLAASGETQYF	TGTGCCAGCAGCTTGGCCGCGAGCGGGGAGACCCAGTACTTC
TRBV5-5	NA	NA	TRBJ2-7	CASSITRSSYEQYF	TGTGCCAGCAGCATTACACGGAGCTCCTACGAGCAGTACTTC
TRBV25-1	NA	NA	TRBJ2-7	CASSEYDDGHEQYF	TGTGCCAGCAGTGAATATGATGATGGCCACGAGCAGTACTTC
TRBV29-1	TRBD1	NA	TRBJ1-1	CSVVGGQNMNTEAFF	TGCAGCGTTGTCGGGGGACAGAACATGAACACTGAAGCTTTCTTT
TRBV30	NA	NA	TRBJ1-3	CAWSFGQGNTIYF	TGTGCCTGGAGTTTCGGACAGGGAAACACCATATATTTT
TRBV5-5	NA	NA	TRBJ1-5	CASSGQPYSNQPQHF	TGTGCCAGCAGCGGACAACCTTATAGCAATCAGCCCCAGCATTTT
TRBV19	NA	NA	TRBJ1-4	CASSLGQSESNEKLFF	TGTGCCAGTAGCCTCGGACAGTCCGAAAGTAATGAAAAACTGTTTTTT
TRBV24-1	TRBD2	NA	TRBJ2-3	CATSDPQRGSTDTQYF	TGTGCCACCAGTGACCCCCAGCGGGGTAGCACAGATACGCAGTATTTT
TRBV15	TRBD2	NA	TRBJ2-1	CATSRESGLAGGYNEQFF	TGTGCCACCAGCAGAGAGTCGGGGCTAGCGGGAGGGTACAATGAGCAGTTCTTC
TRBV11-2	NA	NA	TRBJ2-7	CASSLGPGEPFLFEQYF	TGTGCCAGCAGCTTAGGGCCAGGCGAACCGTTCCTATTTGAGCAGTACTTC
TRBV2	NA	NA	TRBJ2-5	CASSEDKTQYF	TGTGCCAGCAGTGAAGACAAGACCCAGTACTTC
TRBV14	NA	NA	TRBJ1-4	CASSQRTAFGEKLFF	TGTGCCAGCAGCCAAAGGACAGCCTTTGGTGAAAAACTGTTTTTT
TRBV12-3/TRBV12-4	NA	NA	TRBJ2-5	CASSSTGRETQYF	TGTGCCAGCAGTTCAACAGGGAGAGAGACCCAGTACTTC
TRBV5-1	TRBD2	NA	TRBJ2-1	CASSTTGLAGAHGQFF	TGCGCCAGCAGCACCACGGGACTAGCGGGGGCCCACGGGCAGTTCTTC
TRBV2	NA	NA	TRBJ1-2	CASSPNRRYTF	TGTGCCAGCAGTCCGAACAGGCGCTACACCTTC
TRBV2	NA	NA	TRBJ1-1	CASRQGFEAFF	TGTGCCAGCAGGCAGGGCTTTGAAGCTTTCTTT
TRBV7-2	NA	NA	TRBJ2-7	CASSDMMVDTYEQYF	TGTGCCAGCAGCGATATGATGGTAGACACCTACGAGCAGTACTTC
TRBV18	NA	NA	TRBJ2-7	CASSPDGDEQYF	TGTGCCAGCTCACCAGACGGAGACGAGCAGTACTTC
TRBV9	TRBD1	NA	TRBJ1-6	CASSAEQGSPYSPLHF	TGTGCCAGCAGCGCAGAACAGGGGTCCCCTTATTCACCCCTCCACTTT
TRBV5-1	NA	NA	TRBJ2-1	CASSLQLGEQFF	TGCGCCAGCAGCTTGCAGCTAGGTGAGCAGTTCTTC
TRBV5-1	NA	NA	TRBJ2-3	CASSSGQSTDTQYF	TGCGCCAGCAGCTCCGGACAGAGCACAGATACGCAGTATTTT
TRBV24-1	TRBD2	NA	TRBJ2-5	CATSDRWTSGTGGETQYF	TGTGCCACCAGTGACCGCTGGACTAGCGGGACGGGGGGAGAGACCCAGTACTTC
TRBV5-1	NA	NA	TRBJ2-7	CASSLGLLYEQYF	TGCGCCAGCAGCTTGGGACTCCTCTACGAGCAGTACTTC
TRBV6-5	NA	NA	TRBJ2-2	CASRSTVNTGELFF	TGTGCCAGCAGATCGACTGTGAACACCGGGGAGCTGTTTTTT
TRBV4-1	NA	NA	TRBJ1-2	CASSQVGSPNYGYTF	TGCGCCAGCAGCCAAGTCGGGTCACCTAACTATGGCTACACCTTC
TRBV5-1	NA	NA	TRBJ1-1	CASSGGQNTEAFF	TGCGCCAGCAGCGGTGGACAGAACACTGAAGCTTTCTTT
TRBV11-2	TRBD1	NA	TRBJ1-3	CASSDGTAARISGNTIYF	TGTGCCAGCAGCGATGGGACAGCCGCCCGAATCTCTGGAAACACCATATATTTT
TRBV9	NA	once	TRBJ1-3	CASSVSHRGPNTIYF	TGTGCCAGCAGCGTATCCCACCGCGGTCCTAACACCATATATTTT
TRBV9	TRBD1	NA	TRBJ2-2	CASSHKQAGGDAGELFF	TGTGCCAGCAGCCACAAGCAAGCAGGGGGTGACGCCGGGGAGCTGTTTTTT
TRBV19	TRBD2	NA	TRBJ2-7	CASSLAGGLYEQYF	TGTGCCAGTAGTTTAGCGGGAGGACTATACGAGCAGTACTTC
TRBV12-5	NA	NA	TRBJ2-1	CASGGLVRYNEQFF	TGTGCTAGTGGCGGACTCGTCAGGTACAATGAGCAGTTCTTC
TRBV5-1	TRBD1	once	TRBJ1-1	CASSSLGQGSPFTEAFF	TGCGCCAGCAGCTCTCTCGGACAGGGGAGCCCTTTCACTGAAGCTTTCTTT
TRBV3-1/TRBV3-2	NA	NA	TRBJ1-2	CASSQDFQEKDYGYTF	TGTGCCAGCAGCCAGGATTTCCAGGAAAAGGACTATGGCTACACCTTC
TRBV30	NA	NA	TRBJ2-5	CAWKMRGGDTKTQYF	TGTGCCTGGAAGATGCGAGGTGGGGACACAAAGACCCAGTACTTC